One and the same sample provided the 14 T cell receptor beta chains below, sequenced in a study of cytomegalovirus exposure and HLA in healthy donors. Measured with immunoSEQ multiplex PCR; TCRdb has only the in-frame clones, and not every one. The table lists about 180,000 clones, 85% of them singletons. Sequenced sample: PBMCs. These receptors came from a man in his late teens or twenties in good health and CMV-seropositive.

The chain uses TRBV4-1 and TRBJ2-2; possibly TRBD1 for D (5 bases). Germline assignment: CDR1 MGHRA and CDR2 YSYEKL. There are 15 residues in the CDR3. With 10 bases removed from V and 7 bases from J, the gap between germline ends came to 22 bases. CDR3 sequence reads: CATLGSAGSDGELFF. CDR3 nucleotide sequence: TGCGCCACCTTAGGGTCGGCAGGGTCGGACGGGGAGCTGTTTTTT.

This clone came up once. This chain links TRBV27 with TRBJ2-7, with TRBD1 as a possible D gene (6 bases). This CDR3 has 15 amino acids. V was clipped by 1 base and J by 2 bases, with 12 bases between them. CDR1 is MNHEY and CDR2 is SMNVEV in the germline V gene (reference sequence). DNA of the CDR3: TGTGCCAGCAGTTTATTTCTGGGGGCGCCCTACGAGCAGTACTTC. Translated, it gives CASSLFLGAPYEQYF.

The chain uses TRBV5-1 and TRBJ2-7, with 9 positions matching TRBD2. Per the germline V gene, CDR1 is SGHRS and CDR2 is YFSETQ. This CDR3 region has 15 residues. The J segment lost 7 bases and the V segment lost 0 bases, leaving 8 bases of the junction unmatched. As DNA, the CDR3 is TGCGCCAGCAGCTTGGTTAGCGGGAGCCCCCTTGAGCAGTACTTC. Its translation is CASSLVSGSPLEQYF.

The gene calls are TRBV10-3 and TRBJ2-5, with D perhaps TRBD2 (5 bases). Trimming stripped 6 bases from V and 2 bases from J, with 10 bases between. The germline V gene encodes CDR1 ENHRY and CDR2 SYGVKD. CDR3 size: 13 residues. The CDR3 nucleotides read TGTGCCATCAGCACGGACTTTCAAGAGACCCAGTACTTC. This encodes CAISTDFQETQYF.

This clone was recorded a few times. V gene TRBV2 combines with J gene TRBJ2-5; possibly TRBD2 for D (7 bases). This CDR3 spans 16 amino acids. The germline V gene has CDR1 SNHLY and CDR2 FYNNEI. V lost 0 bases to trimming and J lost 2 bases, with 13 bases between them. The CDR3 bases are TGTGCCAGCAGTGAAGCAAGGGGGGGAACTCAAGAGACCCAGTACTTC. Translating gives CASSEARGGTQETQYF.

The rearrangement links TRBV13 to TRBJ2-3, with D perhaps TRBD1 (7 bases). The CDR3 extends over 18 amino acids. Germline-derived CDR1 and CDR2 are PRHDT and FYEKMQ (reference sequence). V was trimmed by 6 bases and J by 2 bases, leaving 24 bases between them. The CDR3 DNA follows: TGTGCCAGCAGTTCTCTTAAGCCATCAGGGGGGACCACAGATACGCAGTATTTT. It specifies CASSSLKPSGGTTDTQYF.

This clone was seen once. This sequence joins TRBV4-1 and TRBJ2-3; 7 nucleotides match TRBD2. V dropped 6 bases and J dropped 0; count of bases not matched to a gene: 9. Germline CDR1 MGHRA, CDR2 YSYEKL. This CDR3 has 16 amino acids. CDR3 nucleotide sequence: TGCGCCAGCAGTCCCACGGGACTACCCAGCACAGATACGCAGTATTTT. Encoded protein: CASSPTGLPSTDTQYF.

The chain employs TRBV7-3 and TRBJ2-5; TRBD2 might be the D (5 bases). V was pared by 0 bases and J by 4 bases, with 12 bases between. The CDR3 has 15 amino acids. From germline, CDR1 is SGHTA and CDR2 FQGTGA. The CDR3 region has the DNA TGTGCCAGCAGCTTAACCCCTAGCCCGATAGAGACCCAGTACTTC. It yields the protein CASSLTPSPIETQYF. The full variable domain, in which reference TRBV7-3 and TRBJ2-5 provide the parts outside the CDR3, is GAGVSQTPSNKVTEKGKYVELRCDPISGHTALYWYRQSLGQGPEFLIYFQGTGAADDSGLPNDRFFAVRPEGSVSTLKIQRTERGDSAVYLCASSLTPSPIETQYFGPGTRLLVL.

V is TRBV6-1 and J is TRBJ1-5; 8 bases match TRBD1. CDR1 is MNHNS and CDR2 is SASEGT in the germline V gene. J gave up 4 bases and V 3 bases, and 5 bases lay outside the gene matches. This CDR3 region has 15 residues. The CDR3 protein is CASSDTYRGNQPQHF. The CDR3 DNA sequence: TGTGCCAGCAGTGATACCTACAGGGGGAATCAGCCCCAGCATTTT.

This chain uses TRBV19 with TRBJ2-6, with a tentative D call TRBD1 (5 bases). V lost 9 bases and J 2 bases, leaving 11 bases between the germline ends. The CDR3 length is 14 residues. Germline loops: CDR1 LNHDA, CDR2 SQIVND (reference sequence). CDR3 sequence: CASRAIAGANVLTF. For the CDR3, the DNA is TGTGCCAGCAGGGCCATCGCTGGGGCCAACGTCCTGACTTTC.

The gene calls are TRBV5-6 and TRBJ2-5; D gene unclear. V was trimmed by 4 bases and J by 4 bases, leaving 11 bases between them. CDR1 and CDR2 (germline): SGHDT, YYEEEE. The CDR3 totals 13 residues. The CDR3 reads CASSTYQRETQYF. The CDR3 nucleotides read TGTGCCAGCAGCACCTATCAGCGAGAGACCCAGTACTTC.

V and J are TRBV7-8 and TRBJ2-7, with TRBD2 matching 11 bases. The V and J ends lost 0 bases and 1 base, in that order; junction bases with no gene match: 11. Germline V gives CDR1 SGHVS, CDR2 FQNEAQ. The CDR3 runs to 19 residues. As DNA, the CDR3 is TGTGCCAGCAGCTTAGCCGGGACTAGCGGATTCGGGGAGTCCTACGAGCAGTACTTC. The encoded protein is CASSLAGTSGFGESYEQYF.

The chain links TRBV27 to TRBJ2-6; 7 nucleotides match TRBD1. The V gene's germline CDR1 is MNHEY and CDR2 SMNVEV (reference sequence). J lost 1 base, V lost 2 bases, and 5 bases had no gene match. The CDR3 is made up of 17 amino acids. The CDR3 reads CASSLHRGSSGANVLTF. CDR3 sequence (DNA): TGTGCCAGCAGTTTACACAGGGGATCTTCTGGGGCCAACGTCCTGACTTTC.

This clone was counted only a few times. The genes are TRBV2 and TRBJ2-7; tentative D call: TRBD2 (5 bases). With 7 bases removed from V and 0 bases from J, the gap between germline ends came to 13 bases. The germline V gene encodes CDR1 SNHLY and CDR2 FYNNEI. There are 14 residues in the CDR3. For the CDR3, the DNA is TGTGCCAGCATGCGGACGGGGAGCTCCTACGAGCAGTACTTC. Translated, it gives CASMRTGSSYEQYF. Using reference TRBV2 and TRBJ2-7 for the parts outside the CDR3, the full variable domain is EPEVTQTPSHQVTQMGQEVILRCVPISNHLYFYWYRQILGQKVEFLVSFYNNEISEKSEIFDDQFSVERPDGSNFTLKIRSTKLEDSAMYFCASMRTGSSYEQYFGPGTRLTVT.